This T cell receptor (beta chain) was identified in a study of blood T cell repertoires in COVID-19. The overall study: Spain, Italy and the United States supplied samples that represented acute and convalescent COVID-19.

In the source study's methods: Amplified reference gene primers provided the basis for estimating nucleated cell counts. Generated by immunoSEQ multiplex PCR, the TCRdb table keeps only in-frame clones and is missing some. That table gives V, J and clone size, and the DNA gave D and trimming. The top ten hold 7% to 10% of the sample, which has about 200,000 clones, around 86% seen once. This clone was seen a few times. V lost 3 bases and J 1 base, leaving 13 bases between the germline ends. The CDR3 consists of 16 residues. Germline V gives CDR1 KGHSH, CDR2 LQKENI. Sequenced sample: peripheral blood. This chain uses TRBV18 with TRBJ1-5, with D tentatively TRBD1 (6 bases). This TCR came from a woman older than 75 with COVID-19, enrolled during active disease. The CDR3 DNA reads TGTGCCAGCTCACCTTTCAGGGGAGGGAGCAATCAGCCCCAGCATTTT. As protein: CASSPFRGGSNQPQHF.